This TCR beta chain appears in the sequencing data of a study of blood T cell repertoires in COVID-19. Clones were read by immunoSEQ multiplex PCR, and TCRdb kept only the in-frame ones, dropping some. This repertoire shows some 45,000 clones, roughly 84% found once; its top ten account for 55% to 70%. This CDR3 has 15 residues. Per the germline V gene, CDR1 is KGHSH and CDR2 is LQKENI. V was clipped by 3 bases and J by 7 bases; unmatched bases: 6. This receptor was taken from a man aged 70 or older with acute or convalescent COVID-19. V usage is TRBV18 and J usage is TRBJ2-1; 10 bases are shared with TRBD2. Sequencing used peripheral blood. The CDR3 protein is CASSPASGRGNEQFF. The CDR3 DNA is TGTGCCAGCTCACCGGCTAGCGGGAGAGGGAATGAGCAGTTCTTC. The whole variable domain, remainder taken from reference TRBV18 and TRBJ2-1, is NAGVMQNPRHLVRRRGQEARLRCSPMKGHSHVYWYRQLPEEGLKFMVYLQKENIIDESGMPKERFSAEFPKEGPSILRIQQVVRGDSAAYFCASSPASGRGNEQFFGPGTRLTVL.